The sequence of this T cell receptor beta chain was determined in a study of identical twins. TCRdb passed the 5' RACE reads through MiXCR, listing each CDR3 protein once. The profile shows about 390,000 distinct CDR3 sequences, approximately 9.1% of them singletons. This clonotype was counted at least ten times. In germline, CDR1 is MGHRA, CDR2 YSYEKL. This CDR3 spans 16 amino acids. Trimming cost V 2 bases and J 8 bases; bases outside gene matches: 6. The sequencing sample was made of naive T cells sorted from blood. This rearrangement joins TRBV4-1 to TRBJ2-1; 13 bases agree with TRBD2. This clonotype was obtained from a woman between 50 and 59 years old in good health. The CDR3 DNA sequence: TGCGCCAGCAGCCAAAGACTAGCGGGAGGACTATATGAGCAGTTCTTC. This codes for CASSQRLAGGLYEQFF.